The present TCR beta chain was sequenced within a study of CXCR3-negative and CXCR3-positive naive CD8 T cells (dated by TCRdb to between 2019 and 2020). For the wider study: In total, roughly 140 million TRB reads were obtained, which works out to roughly 1.5 +/- 0.3 million reads per library. The diversity and physicochemical repertoire analyses included about a dozen donors pooled from two independent experiments. TRBV-TRBJ cluster analysis included naive subsets from roughly 5 donors and memory cells from 3 donors. Beyond this particular receptor, the publication reports: Both naive subsets had comparably high repertoire diversity, while memory CD8+ T cells had much lower repertoire diversity. Because surface CD5, which is linked to self-reactivity in mice, was comparable between the naive subsets, TCR interaction strength was also inferred from TRB CDR3 physicochemical properties. Similar TRBV-TRBJ usage was shown by naive CXCR3-negative and CXCR3-positive cells from the same donor, whereas distinct patterns were shown by memory cells. Compared with CXCR3-negative naive cells, CXCR3-positive naive cells had TRB CDR3s with higher hydrophobicity (lower Kidera factor 4), lower energy, and higher strength and volume indices. Freshly isolated PBMCs were used for most assays because CXCR3 expression went down partially after cryopreservation.

Turning to this clonotype: Its antigen target is currently unknown.

Each CD8+ T cell subset was flow-sorted in triplicate, and 250,000 to 350,000 cells per subset were placed directly into RLT lysis buffer. To exclude memory contaminants, naive CD8+ T cells were stringently defined as CD45RO-CCR7+CD27+CD95-. Peripheral blood mononuclear cells were isolated from buffy coats by standard density gradient centrifugation. Naive CXCR3-negative and CXCR3-positive CD8+ T cells were flow-sorted on a FACSAria III. Total RNA was extracted from sorted cells using an RNeasy Mini Kit. Sequencing used a NextSeq 550. The Human TCR Profiling Kit (MiLaboratory) was used to prepare UMI-labeled 5' RACE TRB cDNA libraries. The full amount of extracted RNA was used for cDNA synthesis, and the full amount of resulting cDNA was used for PCR amplification. Libraries were prepared in parallel using an identical number of PCR cycles. The authors processed their data as follows. With a minimum of two reads required per UMI, MIGEC and MiXCR pulled out about 49,000 +/- 11,000 unique UMI-labeled TRB cDNA molecules from each library. On average, each library contained approximately 40,000 +/- 10,000 functional in-frame TRB CDR3 nucleotide clonotypes without stop codons. After each sample was downsampled to 5000 UMI-labeled TRB molecules, VDJtools was used to calculate diversity metrics such as normalized Shannon-Wiener and Chao1. VDJtools was used to calculate clonotype-size-weighted physicochemical properties of the central five CDR3 residues, namely interaction energy, strength, volume and Kidera factor 4. TCRdb reprocessed the reads, so every CDR3 protein sequence counts as one entry and DNA is not shown. TCRdb, not the authors, supplied the V and J calls. For this sample, the table gives about 130,000 distinct CDR3 sequences. Of the sample, roughly 0.59% is held by the ten largest clones.

The CDR3 goes from the cysteine to the phenylalanine over 16 residues. Only the protein is available. The germline V gene yields SQVTM for CDR1 and ANQGSEA for CDR2. The TCR originated in a human donor in good health. Some clones in this sample may be carry-over from other donors' samples. The sequencing input was naive CXCR3+ CD8+ T cells from blood. The cell subset or site label, as the study defines it: CD45RO-CCR7+CD27+CD95- naive CD8+ T cells expressing CXCR3 (TNR3+). The rearranged segments are TRBV29-1 and TRBJ2-3; the D call from TCRdb, TRBD1, cannot be confirmed without DNA. CDR3 region: CSGSMQGRISTDTQYF.